The entry below gives a single T cell receptor beta chain sequence along with its context. Its antigen remains undetermined. There are no base qualities to consult, and no much larger clone falls within one base. Each collaborating institution followed its own protocols to collect whole blood in K2EDTA tubes. For TCRbeta analysis, collaborator samples were shipped as frozen whole blood, as isolated PBMCs, or as DNA extracted from either sample type. TCRbeta CDR3 regions were amplified from genomic DNA by means of the immunoSEQ Assay, a bias-controlled multiplex PCR. Regarding the original processing steps: The number of nucleated cells in each sample was estimated from the amplification of reference gene primers within the assay. To quantify the absolute abundance of each unique TCRbeta CDR3 rearrangement, sequence reads were collapsed and filtered. Productive Simpson clonality was computed per sample as the square root of Simpson's diversity index over productive rearrangements. Imported from immuneACCESS, the table was reduced by TCRdb to in-frame sequences with V and J called. These copies leave out some clones; in studies compared against another copy, an unresolved V gene accounts for under half, and the cause of the remainder is not known. V, J and clone size are those of that table, while D and trimming were read from the DNA. This sample comprises about 300,000 clones, approximately 86% of them detected only once. The ten largest clones represent over 1% of the sample.

This record comes from a study of blood T cell repertoires in COVID-19 (TCRdb year 2020). Study-wide context: Samples from collaborators originated in the United States, Italy and Spain and spanned both the acute and convalescent phases of COVID-19. The material from the prospective study consisted of cDNA or gDNA derived from T cells, B-cell-depleted T cells, or PBMCs. Subjects who had been exposed to COVID-19, were actively infected with it, or had recovered from it provided the deeply sampled blood TCRbeta repertoires that made up the dataset. The repertoires were made available in a free public database intended to serve as a resource for research on the immune response to SARS-CoV-2. Samples were obtained from the ongoing ImmuneRACE study (first 160 participants) and from over a thousand subjects provided by 6 global collaborators. Nearly every sample came with metadata listing a de-identified subject ID, COVID-19 status, age in years and sex. HLA class I and class II types, where available, came from metadata supplied by the sample provider rather than from assay-based typing.

What the study reported, not specific to this receptor: The amount of clinical and demographic metadata varied by source and participant and was provided uncurated.

Material: peripheral blood. The source of this sequence is a man between 65 and 85 years old with acute or convalescent COVID-19.

CDR3 region: CASSPPSETYEQYF. In nucleotides, the sequence is TGTGCCAGCTCACCACCGTCGGAGACCTACGAGCAGTACTTC. This chain joins TRBV18 to TRBJ2-7; there is no confident call for the D gene. The V and J ends are trimmed by 0 bases and 2 bases, leaving 8 bases between them. Reading the germline V gene gives CDR1 KGHSH and CDR2 LQKENI. The CDR3 measures 14 amino acids from cysteine to phenylalanine. The retained sequence is limited to the CDR3, 42 bases, with the frame set at the first base.